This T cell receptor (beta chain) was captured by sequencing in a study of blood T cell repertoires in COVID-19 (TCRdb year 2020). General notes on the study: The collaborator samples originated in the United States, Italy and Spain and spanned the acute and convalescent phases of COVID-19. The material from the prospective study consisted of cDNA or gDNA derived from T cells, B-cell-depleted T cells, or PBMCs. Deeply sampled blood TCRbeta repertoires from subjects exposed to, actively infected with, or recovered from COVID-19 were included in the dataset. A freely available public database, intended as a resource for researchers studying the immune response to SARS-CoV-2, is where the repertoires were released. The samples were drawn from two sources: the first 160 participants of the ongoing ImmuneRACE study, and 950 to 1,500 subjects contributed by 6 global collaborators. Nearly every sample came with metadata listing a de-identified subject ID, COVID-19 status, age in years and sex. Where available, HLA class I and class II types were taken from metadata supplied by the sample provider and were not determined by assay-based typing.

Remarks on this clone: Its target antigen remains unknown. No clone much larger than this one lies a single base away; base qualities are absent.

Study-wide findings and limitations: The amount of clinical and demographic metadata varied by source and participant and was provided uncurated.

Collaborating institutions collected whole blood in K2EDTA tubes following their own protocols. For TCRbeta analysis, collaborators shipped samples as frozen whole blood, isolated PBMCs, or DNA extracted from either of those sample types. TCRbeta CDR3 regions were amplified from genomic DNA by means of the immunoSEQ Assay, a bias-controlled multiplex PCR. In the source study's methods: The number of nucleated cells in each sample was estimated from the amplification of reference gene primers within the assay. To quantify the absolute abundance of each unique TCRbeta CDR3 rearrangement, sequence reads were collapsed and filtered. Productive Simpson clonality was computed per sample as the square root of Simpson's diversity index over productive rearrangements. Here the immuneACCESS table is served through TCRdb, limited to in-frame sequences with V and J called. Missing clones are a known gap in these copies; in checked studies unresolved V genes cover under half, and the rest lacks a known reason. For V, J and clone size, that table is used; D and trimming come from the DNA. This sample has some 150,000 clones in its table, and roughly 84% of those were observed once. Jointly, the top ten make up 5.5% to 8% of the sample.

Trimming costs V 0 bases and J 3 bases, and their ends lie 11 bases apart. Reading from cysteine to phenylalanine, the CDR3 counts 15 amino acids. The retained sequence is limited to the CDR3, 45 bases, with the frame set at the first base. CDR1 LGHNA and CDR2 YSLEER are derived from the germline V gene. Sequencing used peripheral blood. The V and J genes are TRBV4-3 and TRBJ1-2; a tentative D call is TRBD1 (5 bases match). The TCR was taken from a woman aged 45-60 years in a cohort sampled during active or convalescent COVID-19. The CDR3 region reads CASSQEYKGYYGYTF. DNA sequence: TGCGCCAGCAGCCAAGAGTACAAGGGGTACTATGGCTACACCTTC.